The rows below give T cell receptor beta chains drawn from one sample of a study of molecular identifiers for immune sequencing clone quantification. TCRdb called the PCR reads again in MiXCR, with one record for every CDR3 protein. The table has around 94,000 distinct CDR3 sequences, about a third seen once. The sample consisted of naive CD8+ T cells from blood, with Jurkat cell RNA spiked in. The receptors here all came from a human donor in good health. Some libraries in this study had Jurkat cell RNA spiked in. The CDR3 runs from the conserved cysteine through the conserved F or W. Fields, in order: D gene, V gene, J gene, clone size, CDR3 protein, CDR3 DNA. The D gene is left open where the match is weak. Some rows mark clone size as missing; the rest say once, few, many or name a class of expanded clone.

-	TRBV6-2/TRBV6-3	TRBJ2-2	many	CASSYVGGDTGELFF	TGTGCCAGCAGTTACGTAGGAGGGGACACCGGGGAGCTGTTTTTT
-	TRBV28	TRBJ2-7	-	CASRLSVSSYEQYF	TGTGCCAGCCGCTTATCCGTTAGCTCCTACGAGCAGTACTTC
TRBD1	TRBV6-2/TRBV6-3	TRBJ2-2	-	CASSWGQLSPTGELFF	TGTGCCAGCAGTTGGGGACAGCTTTCTCCCACCGGGGAGCTGTTTTTT
-	TRBV29-1	TRBJ2-3	many	CSVVLGGGKTDTQYF	TGCAGCGTTGTTCTTGGGGGAGGAAAGACAGATACGCAGTATTTT
-	TRBV12-3/TRBV12-4	TRBJ2-4	many	CASRLEGLAKNIQYF	TGTGCCAGCAGACTAGAGGGGTTAGCCAAAAACATTCAGTACTTC
-	TRBV4-3	TRBJ2-7	-	CASSQVRDNAYEQYF	TGCGCCAGCAGCCAAGTTCGGGACAACGCCTACGAGCAGTACTTC
-	TRBV29-1	TRBJ1-2	few	CSVWTFNYGYTF	TGCAGCGTCTGGACATTTAACTATGGCTACACCTTC
TRBD1	TRBV7-8	TRBJ1-2	few	CASSLGQGNGDGYTF	TGTGCCAGCAGCTTAGGACAGGGAAACGGGGATGGCTACACCTTC
-	TRBV27	TRBJ2-2	-	CASSNYLGSGELFF	TGTGCCAGCAGTAACTACCTGGGCTCCGGGGAGCTGTTTTTT
-	TRBV5-5	TRBJ2-5	many	CASSLPRYQETQYF	TGTGCCAGCAGCTTGCCCCGGTACCAAGAGACCCAGTACTTC
TRBD1	TRBV13	TRBJ2-7	many	CASSLPGQGYEQYF	TGTGCCAGCAGCCTCCCCGGACAGGGCTACGAGCAGTACTTC
-	TRBV20-1	TRBJ2-2	-	CSARVRGLSPGELFF	TGCAGTGCTAGAGTGCGCGGACTTTCACCCGGGGAGCTGTTTTTT
-	TRBV7-2	TRBJ2-6	many	CASSLVPPRSGANVLTF	TGTGCCAGCAGCTTAGTACCCCCCCGCTCTGGGGCCAACGTCCTGACTTTC
TRBD1	TRBV29-1	TRBJ2-3	-	CSVDETGVTDTQYF	TGCAGCGTTGATGAGACAGGGGTAACAGATACGCAGTATTTT
TRBD1	TRBV6-2/TRBV6-3	TRBJ2-1	-	CASSYKTGYYNEQFF	TGTGCCAGCAGTTATAAGACAGGGTATTACAATGAGCAGTTCTTC
TRBD2	TRBV4-3	TRBJ2-5	-	CASSHVRLAEETQYF	TGCGCCAGCAGCCACGTAAGACTAGCGGAAGAGACCCAGTACTTC
TRBD2	TRBV10-1	TRBJ2-3	few	CASGGIAGESTDTQYF	TGCGCCAGCGGCGGTATAGCGGGAGAGAGTACAGATACGCAGTATTTT
TRBD2	TRBV29-1	TRBJ2-3	-	CSVGIAGVITDTQNF	TGCAGCGTTGGAATAGCGGGAGTAATAACAGATACGCAGAATTTT
-	TRBV2	TRBJ2-1	-	CASELGNEQFF	TGTGCCAGCGAGCTGGGCAATGAGCAGTTCTTC
-	TRBV6-5	TRBJ2-1	many	CASIPAGWGNEQFF	TGTGCCAGCATCCCCGCGGGATGGGGTAATGAGCAGTTCTTC
-	TRBV6-1	TRBJ1-1	-	CASRPRDTEAFF	TGTGCCAGCAGACCGAGGGACACTGAAGCTTTCTTT
-	TRBV4-1	TRBJ2-7	-	CASSHKAGEQYF	TGCGCCAGCAGCCATAAAGCGGGCGAGCAGTACTTC
-	TRBV28	TRBJ2-3	-	CASKPTQTGWGDTQYF	TGTGCCAGCAAACCGACCCAGACAGGATGGGGAGATACGCAGTATTTT
-	TRBV6-6	TRBJ2-3	-	CASRVRGMGTDTQYF	TGTGCCAGCAGGGTGAGGGGGATGGGGACAGATACGCAGTATTTT
-	TRBV7-9	TRBJ1-5	many	CASSLVGEGRPQHF	TGTGCCAGCAGCTTAGTGGGTGAGGGCAGACCCCAGCATTTT
-	TRBV6-6	TRBJ2-5	many	CASSYWPGVGETQYF	TGTGCCAGCAGTTACTGGCCGGGAGTAGGAGAGACCCAGTACTTC
-	TRBV28	TRBJ2-3	few	CASSSGLGTDTQYF	TGTGCCAGCAGTTCAGGGTTGGGCACAGATACGCAGTATTTT
-	TRBV7-3	TRBJ2-1	-	CASSLTGIPYNEQFF	TGTGCCAGCAGCTTAACGGGGATCCCCTACAATGAGCAGTTCTTC
-	TRBV5-3	TRBJ1-4	-	CASTQWTPTEKLFF	TGTGCCAGCACACAATGGACCCCCACTGAAAAACTGTTTTTT
-	TRBV9	TRBJ2-3	-	CASSTTTDTQYF	TGTGCCAGCAGCACTACTACAGATACGCAGTATTTT
TRBD1	TRBV9	TRBJ1-6	many	CASSGTGTGSAVPLHF	TGTGCCAGCAGCGGAACCGGGACAGGGTCGGCAGTCCCCCTCCACTTT
-	TRBV20-1	TRBJ2-3	-	CSARSGITSTDTQYF	TGCAGTGCTAGATCGGGGATCACCTCCACAGATACGCAGTATTTT
TRBD2	TRBV27	TRBJ2-7	few	CASSAGLVNYEQYF	TGTGCCAGCAGTGCAGGACTAGTAAATTACGAGCAGTACTTC
-	TRBV4-1	TRBJ2-7	few	CASSRQGGDEQYF	TGCGCCAGCAGCCGACAGGGAGGGGACGAGCAGTACTTC
-	TRBV24-1	TRBJ1-5	few	CATSDLRTHSNQPQHF	TGTGCCACCAGTGATTTGCGGACTCATAGCAATCAGCCCCAGCATTTT
-	TRBV28	TRBJ2-5	many	CASSLEAGLYQETQYF	TGTGCCAGCAGTTTGGAGGCGGGACTGTACCAAGAGACCCAGTACTTC
-	TRBV4-3	TRBJ2-5	-	CASSQVWRYMETQYF	TGCGCCAGCAGCCAAGTATGGCGCTATATGGAGACCCAGTACTTC
-	TRBV20-1	TRBJ2-7	-	CSATGRASGNYEQYF	TGCAGTGCAACAGGGAGGGCTAGCGGAAACTACGAGCAGTACTTC
-	TRBV28	TRBJ2-3	many	CASSSHRRPSTDTQYF	TGTGCCAGCAGTTCCCATCGGCGGCCTAGCACAGATACGCAGTATTTT
TRBD2	TRBV11-2	TRBJ2-5	many	CASSPGLAGGTQETQYF	TGTGCCAGCAGCCCGGGACTAGCGGGAGGAACCCAAGAGACCCAGTACTTC
TRBD1	TRBV12-3/TRBV12-4	TRBJ1-5	many	CASRGTGLVQPQHF	TGTGCCAGCAGAGGGACAGGGTTGGTTCAGCCCCAGCATTTT
-	TRBV24-1	TRBJ2-5	once	CATGTVRQETQNF	TGTGCCACCGGGACGGTACGCCAAGAGACCCAGAACTTC
TRBD2	TRBV7-2	TRBJ2-5	many	CASGVRGSREVGETQYF	TGTGCTTCGGGGGTTAGGGGCTCGCGGGAGGTCGGAGAGACCCAGTACTTC
-	TRBV7-9	TRBJ2-5	-	CASSQSVDWEAQETQYF	TGTGCCAGCAGTCAAAGCGTAGACTGGGAGGCCCAAGAGACCCAGTACTTC
-	TRBV15	TRBJ1-2	-	CATSKRRLANYGYAF	TGTGCCACCAGCAAACGGAGACTAGCTAACTATGGCTACGCCTTC
-	TRBV13	TRBJ2-3	few	CASSGLGTDTQYF	TGTGCCAGCAGCGGACTGGGCACAGATACGCAGTATTTT
-	TRBV28	TRBJ1-5	-	CASSLRGSTGFKHF	TGTGCCAGCAGTTTAAGGGGGTCAACAGGGTTTAAGCATTTT
-	TRBV19	TRBJ1-5	few	CASSPSGGRGNQPQHF	TGTGCCAGTAGCCCGTCCGGGGGACGGGGCAATCAGCCCCAGCATTTT
TRBD2	TRBV19	TRBJ2-2	few	CASSIFGGASTGELFF	TGTGCCAGTAGTATTTTCGGGGGGGCGAGCACCGGGGAGCTGTTTTTT
-	TRBV5-3	TRBJ2-6	-	CTSSMDRLTSGANVLTF	TGTACCAGCAGCATGGACAGATTAACCTCTGGGGCCAACGTCCTGACTTTC